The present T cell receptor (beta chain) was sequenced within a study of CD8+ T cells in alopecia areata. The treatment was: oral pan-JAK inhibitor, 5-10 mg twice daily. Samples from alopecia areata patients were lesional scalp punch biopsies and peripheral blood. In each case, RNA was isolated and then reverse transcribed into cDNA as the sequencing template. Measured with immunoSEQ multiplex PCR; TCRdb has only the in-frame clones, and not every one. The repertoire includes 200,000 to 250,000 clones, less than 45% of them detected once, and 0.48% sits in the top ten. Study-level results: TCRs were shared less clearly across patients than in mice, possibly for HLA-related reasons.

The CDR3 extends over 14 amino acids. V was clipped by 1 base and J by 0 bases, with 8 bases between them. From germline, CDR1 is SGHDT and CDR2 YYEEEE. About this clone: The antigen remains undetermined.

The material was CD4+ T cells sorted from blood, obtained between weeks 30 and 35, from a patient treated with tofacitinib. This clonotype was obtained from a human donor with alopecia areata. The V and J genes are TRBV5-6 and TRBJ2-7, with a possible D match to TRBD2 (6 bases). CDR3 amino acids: CASSLRGGSYEQYF. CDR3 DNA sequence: TGTGCCAGCAGCTTGCGGGGAGGCTCCTACGAGCAGTACTTC.